The 3 T cell receptor beta chains below were found in one sample sequenced in a study of T cells in Graves' hyperthyroidism and ophthalmopathy. Amplified regions were TCR beta CDR3 sequences from RNA transcripts. When the TCR CDR3 underwent first-round RT-PCR, the HTBI primer set was used. TCRdb processed the multiplex PCR reads anew with MiXCR; each CDR3 protein has one entry. The sample has a few hundred thousand distinct CDR3 sequences, more than 12% seen once; the top ten hold around a third. The specimen was blood. Every receptor here comes from a woman in her twenties or thirties with Graves' hyperthyroidism.

The CDR3 region is CSAGLPLYQETQYF. The CDR3 nucleotides read TGCAGTGCAGGTTTGCCCCTGTACCAAGAGACCCAGTACTTC. The chain is built from TRBV20-1 and TRBJ2-5; D not resolved. V shed 6 bases and J shed 0 bases, with 14 bases lying between them. From germline, CDR1 is DFQATT and CDR2 SNEGSKA (reference sequence). This CDR3 region has 14 residues.

Comment on this clonotype: A read error is possible here, since a much larger clone lies one base away. J is TRBJ2-7 and V is TRBV7-2; a weak D match, TRBD1 (6 bases). This CDR3 spans 15 amino acids. Germline CDR1 reads SGHTA; CDR2 reads FQGNSA. The CDR3 bases are TGTGCCAGGAGCTCCCACAGGGCCCTTTCCCACGAGCAGTACTTC. It translates to CARSSHRALSHEQYF.

The chain joins TRBV5-8 to TRBJ2-3, with 8 bases matching TRBD1. Losses at the gene ends were 3 bases for V and 4 bases for J; bases not matched to a gene: 4. CDR1 SGHTS and CDR2 YDEGEE come from the germline V gene. The CDR3 extends over 14 amino acids. This CDR3 reads CASSSLQGADTQYF. CDR3 in DNA: TGTGCCAGCAGCTCACTACAGGGGGCAGATACGCAGTATTTT.